The 28 T cell receptor beta chains listed next were all sequenced from one sample in a study of OX40 agonist ivuxolimab in advanced cancers. Only in-frame clones appear in the TCRdb table, and some are missing; sequencing was by immunoSEQ multiplex PCR. The table lists about 68,000 clones, about 89% of them singletons. The sample in question was CD4+ or CD8+ T cells sorted from blood, obtained in a trial of the OX40 agonist ivuxolimab. The receptors were sampled from an adult with an advanced solid tumor such as melanoma, head and neck, liver or kidney cancer.

The chain combines TRBV7-2 with TRBJ2-7; the match to TRBD2 covers 8 bases. V lost 5 bases and J lost 2; bases outside the gene matches: 11. CDR1 is SGHTA and CDR2 is FQGNSA in the germline V gene. The CDR3 is made up of 16 amino acids. The CDR3 is CASSPDTAGVPYEQYF. Here the CDR3 DNA reads TGTGCCAGCAGCCCCGATACAGCGGGAGTTCCCTACGAGCAGTACTTC.

This chain connects TRBV7-9 to TRBJ1-2, with D tentatively TRBD1 (6 bases). The CDR3 loop spans 13 amino acids. The V end was cut by 6 bases, the J end by 1 base, with 9 bases between. CDR1 is SEHNR, CDR2 FQNEAQ, per germline (reference sequence). The CDR3 is CASRHRDNYGYTF. The CDR3 region has the DNA TGTGCCAGCAGACACAGGGATAACTATGGCTACACCTTC. Full variable domain (missing parts from reference TRBV7-9 and TRBJ1-2): DTGVSQNPRHKITKRGQNVTFRCDPISEHNRLYWYRQTLGQGPEFLTYFQNEAQLEKSRLLSDRFSAERPKGSFSTLEIQRTEQGDSAMYLCASRHRDNYGYTFGSGTRLTVV.

The chain employs TRBV15 and TRBJ2-5, with 10 bases lining up with TRBD2. The CDR3 length is 18 residues. Germline V gives CDR1 LNHNV, CDR2 YYDKDF (reference sequence). The junction had 9 bases not matched to a gene; V was cut back by 1 base and J by 1 base. The CDR3 bases are TGTGCCACCAGCAGAGGGCGTTATCCTAGCGGGAGCCAAGAGACCCAGTACTTC. This sequence encodes CATSRGRYPSGSQETQYF.

The chain links TRBV6-5 to TRBJ1-3, with D tentatively TRBD1 (6 bases). The CDR3 loop spans 14 amino acids. V lost 6 bases to trimming and J lost 4 bases, with 13 bases between them. CDR1 is MNHEY, CDR2 SVGAGI, per germline. The CDR3 region is CASRPGTLGNTIYF. CDR3 bases: TGTGCCAGCAGACCCGGGACACTCGGAAACACCATATATTTT.

The CDR3 DNA follows: TGCGCCAGCAAGGACGGCTCCTACGAGCAGTACTTC. Protein sequence: CASKDGSYEQYF. This chain joins TRBV5-1 and TRBJ2-7; D gene unclear. The CDR3 consists of 12 residues. CDR1 is SGHRS and CDR2 is YFSETQ in the germline V gene. Trimming shortened V by 6 bases and J by 0 bases, and 7 bases separated the two germline ends.

The chain links TRBV2 to TRBJ2-2; 12 positions agree with TRBD2. The germline V gene has CDR1 SNHLY and CDR2 FYNNEI. CDR3 length equals 15 residues. The junction had 5 bases not matched to a gene; V was cut back by 5 bases and J by 7 bases. The CDR3, as DNA: TGTGCCAGCAGTTGGACTAGCGGGACACTCGGGGAGCTGTTTTTT. It specifies CASSWTSGTLGELFF.

The V gene is TRBV9, the J gene TRBJ2-1, with TRBD2 as a possible D gene (5 bases). Deletions cut 1 base from V and 3 bases from J, with 11 bases between. The germline V gene has CDR1 SGDLS and CDR2 YYNGEE. The length of the CDR3 is 15 residues. The DNA of the CDR3 is TGTGCCAGCAGCGTAACCGGGGATGTCTACAATGAGCAGTTCTTC. Protein: CASSVTGDVYNEQFF.

Regarding this clone: Different DNA sequences within this sample yield the same CDR3. The chain couples TRBV5-1 to TRBJ2-5; 7 bases align to TRBD1. The CDR3 covers 14 residues. V gave up 0 bases and J gave up 3 bases; unmatched junction bases: 2. Germline V gene data show CDR1 as SGHRS and CDR2 as YFSETQ. The CDR3 loop reads CASSLGDREETQYF. In DNA, the CDR3 is TGCGCCAGCAGCTTGGGTGACAGGGAAGAGACCCAGTACTTC.

The V call is TRBV5-4, the J call TRBJ2-7; 16 bases map to TRBD2. The CDR3 spans 16 residues. V gave up 3 bases and J gave up 6 bases; unmatched junction bases: 6. Germline V lookup: CDR1 SGHNT, CDR2 YYREEE (reference sequence). DNA for the CDR3: TGTGCCAGCAGCTGGGGGACTAGCGGGAGGGCCTCCGAGCAGTACTTC. Its protein product is CASSWGTSGRASEQYF.

This CDR3 reads CASSTIGGNEQFF. The CDR3 region has the DNA TGTGCCAGCAGCACCATTGGGGGCAATGAGCAGTTCTTC. The rearrangement joins TRBV27 to TRBJ2-1; D might be TRBD1 or TRBD2, each matching 5 bases. The germline V gene encodes CDR1 MNHEY and CDR2 SMNVEV (reference sequence). This CDR3 has 13 amino acids. The germline V and J ends were trimmed by 6 bases and 6 bases, with 12 bases remaining between them.

The chain employs TRBV6-6 and TRBJ2-1, with D possibly being TRBD1 or TRBD2 (7 bases each). V was clipped by 2 bases and J by 7 bases, with 15 bases between them. The CDR3 loop spans 15 amino acids. Germline values: CDR1 MNHNY, CDR2 SVGAGI (reference sequence). The CDR3 loop reads CASSYQGGRVNEQFF. CDR3 coding DNA: TGTGCCAGCAGTTACCAGGGGGGGCGCGTTAATGAGCAGTTCTTC.

This chain links TRBV19 with TRBJ1-2; 7 bases fit TRBD1. Germline V gene sequence: CDR1 LNHDA, CDR2 SQIVND (reference sequence). The CDR3 is made up of 13 amino acids. J was trimmed by 3 bases and V by 4 bases; bases with no gene match: 2. The CDR3 DNA reads TGTGCCAGTAGTAACAGGGGATACTATGGCTACACCTTC. Protein: CASSNRGYYGYTF.

The gene calls are TRBV19 and TRBJ2-2; 12 bases are shared with TRBD2. Germline CDR1 LNHDA, CDR2 SQIVND (reference sequence). This CDR3 contains 17 residues. J lost 7 bases, V lost 8 bases, and 14 bases had no gene match. This CDR3 is CASFTRTSGTNSGELFF. The CDR3 DNA sequence: TGTGCCAGTTTCACTCGGACTAGCGGGACGAATAGCGGGGAGCTGTTTTTT.

The chain uses TRBV9 and TRBJ2-5; D is unclear. Per germline, CDR1 SGDLS and CDR2 YYNGEE. The ends were cut back, 4 bases at V and 3 bases at J, with 16 bases in the middle. The CDR3 runs to 15 residues. The CDR3 loop is CASSTTLLREETQYF. CDR3 DNA sequence: TGTGCCAGCAGCACCACATTGCTAAGGGAAGAGACCCAGTACTTC.

The chain is built from TRBV5-1 and TRBJ2-1; D call uncertain. CDR3 length: 15 residues. From germline, CDR1 is SGHRS and CDR2 YFSETQ. Trimming took off 4 bases at V and 0 bases at J, with 11 bases between the two ends. The CDR3 DNA reads TGCGCCAGCAGCGACCCTAGGAGCTCCTACAATGAGCAGTTCTTC. Residues: CASSDPRSSYNEQFF.

The genes are TRBV28 and TRBJ2-7; 10 positions agree with TRBD2. With 6 bases clipped from V and 4 bases from J, the junction kept 9 bases outside the gene matches. This CDR3 spans 15 amino acids. Germline loops: CDR1 MDHEN, CDR2 SYDVKM. CDR3 amino acids: CASSTGSGRAYEQYF. CDR3 in DNA: TGTGCCAGCAGCACGGGGAGCGGGAGGGCTTACGAGCAGTACTTC.

The chain links TRBV19 to TRBJ1-1; D is unresolved. Germline V gene data show CDR1 as LNHDA and CDR2 as SQIVND (reference sequence). This CDR3 region has 15 residues. Trimming left V 7 bases short and J 0 bases short, with 15 bases between. CDR3 coding DNA: TGTGCCAGTAATCGCGGGCCGAACATGAACACTGAAGCTTTCTTT. Protein: CASNRGPNMNTEAFF.

The chain combines TRBV7-8 with TRBJ2-7, with D tentatively TRBD1 or TRBD2 (6 bases each). Looked up from germline, CDR1 is SGHVS and CDR2 is FQNEAQ. The CDR3 is 16 residues long. The V end lost 4 bases, the J end lost 0 bases, and 16 bases lay between the germline ends. This chain's CDR3 is CASSSLGGPGSYEQYF. As DNA, the CDR3 is TGTGCCAGCAGCTCCTTAGGGGGGCCCGGCTCCTACGAGCAGTACTTC.

The chain joins TRBV28 to TRBJ2-7; TRBD1 is a possible D gene (5 bases). CDR3 size: 13 residues. V lost 5 bases to trimming and J lost 4 bases, with 12 bases between them. CDR1 is MDHEN, CDR2 SYDVKM, per germline. CDR3 DNA: TGTGCCAGCAGTCCACCACAGGAGTACGAGCAGTACTTC. Protein: CASSPPQEYEQYF.

V gene TRBV5-1 combines with J gene TRBJ1-4, with 8 bases fitting TRBD1. Germline V CDR1 and CDR2: SGHRS, YFSETQ. V shed 5 bases and J 8 bases; nucleotides not matched to a gene: 2. The CDR3 length is 12 residues. CDR3 bases: TGCGCCAGCAGTCGGACAGGGGAAAAACTGTTTTTT. Amino acid sequence: CASSRTGEKLFF.

The rearrangement joins TRBV28 to TRBJ2-7; no firm D call. V lost 4 bases, J lost 0 bases, and 1 base lay in between. Germline lookup yields CDR1 MDHEN and CDR2 SYDVKM. The CDR3 runs 11 residues. CDR3 in amino acids: CASSSSYEQYF. CDR3 sequence (DNA): TGTGCCAGCAGTTCCTCCTACGAGCAGTACTTC.

The chain carries TRBV7-6 and TRBJ2-7; 9 nucleotides match TRBD2. The germline V gene encodes CDR1 SGHVS and CDR2 FNYEAQ. V dropped 1 base and J dropped 6; count of bases not matched to a gene: 19. The CDR3 is 19 residues long. The CDR3 bases are TGTGCCAGCAGCTTAGGTCTTTGGATGGTAGCGGGAGCGCATGCCGAGCAGTACTTC. Residues: CASSLGLWMVAGAHAEQYF.

The chain combines TRBV2 with TRBJ2-6; tentatively, D is TRBD2 (7 bases). CDR1 SNHLY and CDR2 FYNNEI come from the germline V gene. The CDR3 has 15 residues. V was shortened by 8 bases and J by 2 bases, with 13 bases between the two germline ends. For the CDR3, the DNA is TGTGCCAGCTACGGGGGGCGCACTGGGGCCAACGTCCTGACTTTC. Protein: CASYGGRTGANVLTF.

This chain uses TRBV7-3 with TRBJ2-1; 12 bases agree with TRBD2. V gave up 5 bases and J gave up 15 bases; unmatched junction bases: 5. CDR1 is SGHTA, CDR2 FQGTGA, per germline. The CDR3 covers 12 residues. DNA of the CDR3: TGTGCCAGCAGCCTGACTAGCGGGAGATTGTTCTTC. It encodes CASSLTSGRLFF.

The chain carries TRBV18 and TRBJ1-4; D is unclear. Germline CDR1 is KGHSH and CDR2 is LQKENI. Trimming left V 1 base short and J 5 bases short, with 11 bases between. The CDR3 loop spans 15 amino acids. The CDR3 nucleotides are TGTGCCAGCTCACCACAGACGGGAGGGAATGAAAAACTGTTTTTT. This encodes CASSPQTGGNEKLFF.

This clone occurred once. The chain recombines TRBV5-1 with TRBJ2-7; 7 nucleotides line up with TRBD1. The CDR3 length is 14 residues. Looked up from germline, CDR1 is SGHRS and CDR2 is YFSETQ. V shed 2 bases, J shed 5 bases, and the junction held 7 bases outside the gene matches. DNA for the CDR3: TGCGCCAGCAGCTTCGACAGGGTCGGCAACGAGCAGTACTTC. Its protein product is CASSFDRVGNEQYF.

This chain uses TRBV9 with TRBJ2-3, with 10 bases identical to TRBD2. Germline lookup yields CDR1 SGDLS and CDR2 YYNGEE. CDR3 length: 15 residues. The V gene end was trimmed by 7 bases and the J gene end by 1 base; junction bases not matched to a gene: 6. CDR3 bases: TGTGCCAGCGGGGGTCTAGCGGGAGGCACAGATACGCAGTATTTT. Amino acids: CASGGLAGGTDTQYF.

This clone was counted only a few times. The chain is built from TRBV7-6 and TRBJ2-3; maybe TRBD2 (7 bases). Germline values: CDR1 SGHVS, CDR2 FNYEAQ. This CDR3 contains 13 residues. Trimming took off 5 bases at V and 9 bases at J, with 15 bases between the two ends. The DNA of the CDR3 is TGTGCCAGCAGCACGGGGGGCAGAGGCACGCAGTATTTT. It translates to CASSTGGRGTQYF.